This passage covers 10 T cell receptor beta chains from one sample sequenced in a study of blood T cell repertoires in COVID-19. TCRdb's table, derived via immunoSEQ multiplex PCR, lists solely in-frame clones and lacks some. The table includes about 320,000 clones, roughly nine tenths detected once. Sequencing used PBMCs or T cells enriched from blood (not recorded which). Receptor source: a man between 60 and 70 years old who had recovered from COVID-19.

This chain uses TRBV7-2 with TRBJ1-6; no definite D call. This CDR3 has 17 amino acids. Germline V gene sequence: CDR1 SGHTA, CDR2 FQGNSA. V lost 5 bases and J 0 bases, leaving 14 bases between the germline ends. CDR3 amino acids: CASSPDSTRSYNSPLHF. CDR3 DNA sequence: TGTGCCAGCAGCCCGGACTCGACCCGCTCCTATAATTCACCCCTCCACTTT.

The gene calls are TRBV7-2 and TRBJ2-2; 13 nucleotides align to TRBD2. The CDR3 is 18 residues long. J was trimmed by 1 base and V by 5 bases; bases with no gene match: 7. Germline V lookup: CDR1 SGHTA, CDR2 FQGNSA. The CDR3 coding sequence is TGTGCCAGCAGCCTGTTCACTAGCGGGAGGGAGAACACCGGGGAGCTGTTTTTT. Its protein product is CASSLFTSGRENTGELFF.

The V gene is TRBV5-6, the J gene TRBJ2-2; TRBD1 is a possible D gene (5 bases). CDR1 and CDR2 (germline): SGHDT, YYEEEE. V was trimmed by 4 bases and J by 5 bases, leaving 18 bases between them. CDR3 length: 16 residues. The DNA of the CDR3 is TGTGCCAGCAGCAATTACTTTCCAGGGCGGACCGGGGAGCTGTTTTTT. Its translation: CASSNYFPGRTGELFF. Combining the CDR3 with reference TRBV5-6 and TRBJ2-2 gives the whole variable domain DAGVTQSPTHLIKTRGQQVTLRCSPKSGHDTVSWYQQALGQGPQFIFQYYEEEERQRGNFPDRFSGHQFPNYSSELNVNALLLGDSALYLCASSNYFPGRTGELFFGEGSRLTVL.

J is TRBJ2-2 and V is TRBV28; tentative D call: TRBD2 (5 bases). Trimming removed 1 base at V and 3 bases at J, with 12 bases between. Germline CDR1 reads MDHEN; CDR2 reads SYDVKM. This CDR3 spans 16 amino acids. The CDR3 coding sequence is TGTGCCAGCAGTTTATCCGGGATTGCTTACACCGGGGAGCTGTTTTTT. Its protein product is CASSLSGIAYTGELFF.

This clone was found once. CDR3 nucleotides: TGTGCCAGCAGCTTGGGGACTAGCGCATACAATGAGCAGTTCTTC. Translating gives CASSLGTSAYNEQFF. The rearrangement links TRBV5-8 to TRBJ2-1, with 9 nucleotides matching TRBD2. This CDR3 comprises 15 residues. V was clipped by 0 bases and J by 4 bases; unmatched bases: 2. The germline gives CDR1 SGHTS, CDR2 YDEGEE.

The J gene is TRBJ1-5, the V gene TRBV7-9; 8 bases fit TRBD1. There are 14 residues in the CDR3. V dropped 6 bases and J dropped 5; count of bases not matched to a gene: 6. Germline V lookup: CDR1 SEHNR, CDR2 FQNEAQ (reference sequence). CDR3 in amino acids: CASSLTGVDQPQHF. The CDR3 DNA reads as TGTGCCAGCAGTTTGACAGGGGTTGATCAGCCCCAGCATTTT.

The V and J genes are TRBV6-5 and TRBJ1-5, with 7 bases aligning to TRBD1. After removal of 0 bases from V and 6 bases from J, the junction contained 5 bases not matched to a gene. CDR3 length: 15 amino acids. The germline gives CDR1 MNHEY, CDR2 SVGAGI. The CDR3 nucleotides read TGTGCCAGCAGTTACTCAAGTGACAGGGCTCAGCCCCAGCATTTT. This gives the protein CASSYSSDRAQPQHF.

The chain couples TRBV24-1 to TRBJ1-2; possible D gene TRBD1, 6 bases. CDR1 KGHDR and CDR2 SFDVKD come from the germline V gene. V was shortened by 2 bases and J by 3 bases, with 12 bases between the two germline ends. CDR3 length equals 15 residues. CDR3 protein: CATSDSRTVDYGYTF. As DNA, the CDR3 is TGTGCCACCAGTGATTCCCGGACAGTCGACTATGGCTACACCTTC.

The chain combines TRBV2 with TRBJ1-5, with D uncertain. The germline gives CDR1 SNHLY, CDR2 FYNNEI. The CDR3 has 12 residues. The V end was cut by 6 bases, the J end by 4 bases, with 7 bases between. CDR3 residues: CASRYGNQPQHF. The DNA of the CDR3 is TGTGCCAGCAGGTACGGGAATCAGCCCCAGCATTTT.

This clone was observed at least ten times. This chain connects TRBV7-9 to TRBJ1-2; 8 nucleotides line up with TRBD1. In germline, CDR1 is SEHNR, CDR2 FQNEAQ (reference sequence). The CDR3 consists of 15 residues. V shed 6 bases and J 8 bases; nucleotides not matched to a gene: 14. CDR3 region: CASRPLGAGGQGYTF. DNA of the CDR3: TGTGCCAGCAGACCCCTGGGGGCAGGGGGCCAGGGCTACACCTTC.